These 26 T cell receptor beta chains were all obtained from the same sample, sequenced in a study of shared clonotypes between healthy human individuals. Only in-frame clones appear in the TCRdb table, and some are missing; sequencing was by immunoSEQ multiplex PCR. The sample holds 2,500,000 or so clones, roughly 93% seen once. Sequencing was performed on naive CD4+ T cells from PBMCs. Indicated subset: CD45RA+ positively selected. These receptors came from a man between 18 and 35 years old in good health. Some clones in this sample may be carry-over from other donors' samples.

The rearrangement joins TRBV6-1 to TRBJ2-3; 10 bases match TRBD2. The CDR3 consists of 14 residues. The V gene end was trimmed by 8 bases and the J gene end by 1 base; junction bases not matched to a gene: 3. Germline loops: CDR1 MNHNS, CDR2 SASEGT. In DNA, the CDR3 is TGTGCCAGCCTCGGACTAGCGGGCACAGATACGCAGTATTTT. It translates to CASLGLAGTDTQYF.

The chain combines TRBV11-3 with TRBJ2-1; D not resolved. The germline V and J ends were trimmed by 5 bases and 5 bases, with 7 bases remaining between them. CDR1 and CDR2 (germline): SGHNT, YENEEA. This CDR3 has 12 residues. CDR3 nucleotides: TGTGCCAGCAGCAAGACACACAATGAGCAGTTCTTC. This encodes CASSKTHNEQFF.

V gene TRBV7-3 combines with J gene TRBJ2-1; no definite D call. The CDR3 covers 14 residues. Per the germline V gene, CDR1 is SGHTA and CDR2 is FQGTGA. The germline V and J ends were trimmed by 0 bases and 6 bases, with 9 bases remaining between them. CDR3 nucleotides: TGTGCCAGCAGCTTAACCCGGTATGGCAATGAGCAGTTCTTC. Amino acids: CASSLTRYGNEQFF.

In the case of this clone: An end of the junction differs from the germline gene, which may be a read error. This chain links TRBV7-2 with TRBJ1-1; 9 bases match TRBD1. CDR3 length equals 15 residues. The germline V gene encodes CDR1 SGHTA and CDR2 FQGNSA. CDR3 residues: CASSSQSGQGREVIF. Here the CDR3 DNA reads TGTGCCAGCAGCTCACAATCGGGACAGGGAAGGGAAGTAATCTTT.

This clone was picked up a small number of times. The chain joins TRBV30 to TRBJ1-2; the D gene is possibly TRBD1 (6 bases). The CDR3 contains 13 residues. The ends were cut back, 3 bases at V and 4 bases at J, with 12 bases in the middle. Germline loops: CDR1 GTSNPN, CDR2 SVGIG (reference sequence). The CDR3 DNA is TGTGCCTGGAGCCGGGGGCGATTCTATGGCTACACCTTC. This codes for CAWSRGRFYGYTF.

The genes are TRBV27 and TRBJ2-7; weak D call: TRBD2 (5 bases). Germline CDR1 and CDR2: MNHEY and SMNVEV (reference sequence). The CDR3 contains 11 residues. V was cut by 6 bases and J by 6 bases, with 9 bases left in between. CDR3 amino acids: CASSGGGEQYF. The DNA of the CDR3 is TGTGCCAGCAGCGGAGGCGGCGAGCAGTACTTC.

The genes are TRBV11-2 and TRBJ2-1; 13 nucleotides align to TRBD2. The CDR3 spans 16 residues. Unmatched junction bases numbered 3, after V lost 4 bases and J lost 3 bases. CDR1 is SGHAT, CDR2 FQNNGV, per germline. The CDR3 here is CASSSWTSGGYNEQFF. CDR3 sequence (DNA): TGTGCCAGCAGCTCCTGGACTAGCGGGGGCTACAATGAGCAGTTCTTC.

This chain connects TRBV5-1 to TRBJ2-5, with D perhaps being TRBD1 or TRBD2 (5 bases each). Per the germline V gene, CDR1 is SGHRS and CDR2 is YFSETQ. The CDR3 sequence is 14 residues long. V shed 1 base and J shed 1 base, with 8 bases lying between them. The CDR3 sequence is CASSLFGTQETQYF. In DNA form, the CDR3 reads TGCGCCAGCAGCTTGTTCGGGACCCAAGAGACCCAGTACTTC.

V is TRBV7-8 and J is TRBJ2-7, with 7 bases aligning to TRBD1. V gave up 4 bases and J gave up 0 bases; unmatched junction bases: 3. Per the germline V gene, CDR1 is SGHVS and CDR2 is FQNEAQ. The CDR3 length is 14 residues. The CDR3 DNA reads TGTGCCAGCAGCTACAACAGGGGCTCCTACGAGCAGTACTTC. Residues: CASSYNRGSYEQYF.

This clone appeared once. The chain carries TRBV1 and TRBJ1-5. TRBV1 has pseudogene status. The CDR3 runs to 16 residues. CDR3 sequence (DNA): TGCACCAGCAGCCAAGCCGGAACTAATAGCAATCAGCCCCAGCATTTT. Translation: CTSSQAGTNSNQPQHF.

The chain is built from TRBV5-1 and TRBJ2-6; tentatively, D is TRBD2 (6 bases). V was pared by 1 base and J by 2 bases, with 10 bases between. The CDR3 extends over 16 amino acids. The germline CDR1 and CDR2 sequences are SGHRS and YFSETQ. CDR3 residues: CASSLTGGTGANVLTF. The CDR3 nucleotides are TGCGCCAGCAGCTTGACCGGGGGTACTGGGGCCAACGTCCTGACTTTC.

The chain links TRBV11-2 to TRBJ2-3, with TRBD1 identical over 9 bases. V trimming: 5 bases; J trimming: 5 bases; junction bases outside the gene matches: 8. The CDR3 has 15 residues. The germline gives CDR1 SGHAT, CDR2 FQNNGV. The CDR3 region is CASSLTGGLVDTQYF. The CDR3 DNA sequence: TGTGCCAGCAGCCTCACAGGGGGCTTGGTAGATACGCAGTATTTT.

The chain combines TRBV25-1 with TRBJ1-5; D might be TRBD1 (5 bases). Per germline, CDR1 MGHDK and CDR2 SYGVNS. The CDR3 has 14 residues. V lost 6 bases, J lost 9 bases, and 18 bases lay in between. CDR3 region: CASSGSAAQGPQHF. The CDR3 DNA is TGTGCCAGCAGCGGCTCGGCAGCCCAGGGGCCCCAGCATTTT.

CDR3 coding DNA: TGTGCCAGCAGCTTAGACTACAGGGGGCGTTACACTGAAGCTTTCTTT. It is translated as CASSLDYRGRYTEAFF. V gene TRBV7-2 combines with J gene TRBJ1-1; 9 nucleotides match TRBD1. This CDR3 has 16 residues. The trim removed 1 base at V and 3 bases at J, leaving 6 bases unmatched. Per germline, CDR1 SGHTA and CDR2 FQGNSA.

This chain connects TRBV5-1 to TRBJ2-1; 12 nucleotides line up with TRBD2. From germline, CDR1 is SGHRS and CDR2 YFSETQ. This CDR3 is 15 amino acids long. The V gene end was trimmed by 2 bases and the J gene end by 8 bases; junction bases not matched to a gene: 5. CDR3 in amino acids: CASSFRLAGVHEQFF. The DNA of the CDR3 is TGCGCCAGCAGCTTTAGACTAGCGGGAGTCCATGAGCAGTTCTTC.

Details on this clone: Other DNA sequences in this sample translate to the same CDR3. V and J are TRBV18 and TRBJ2-1; 14 bases align to TRBD2. The CDR3 is made up of 16 amino acids. V lost 3 bases, J lost 4 bases, and 2 bases stayed unmatched. CDR1 and CDR2 (germline): KGHSH, LQKENI. The CDR3 DNA reads as TGTGCCAGCTCACCGGGGACTAGCGGGAGTTACAATGAGCAGTTCTTC. Protein: CASSPGTSGSYNEQFF.

This clone was picked up a small number of times. This chain links TRBV4-2 with TRBJ1-5, with D unclear. Trimming stripped 1 base from V and 9 bases from J, with 16 bases between. CDR1 LGHNA and CDR2 YNFKEQ come from the germline V gene. The CDR3 contains 15 residues. DNA of the CDR3: TGTGCCAGCAGCCAAGTCCGAGTAGGAGGACCGCCCCAGCATTTT. Residues: CASSQVRVGGPPQHF.

This rearrangement joins TRBV28 to TRBJ1-5; 9 bases match TRBD1. Germline V lookup: CDR1 MDHEN, CDR2 SYDVKM. The trim removed 6 bases at V and 7 bases at J, leaving 10 bases unmatched. The CDR3 length is 15 residues. The CDR3 sequence is CASRKPGQGPQPQHF. For the CDR3, the DNA is TGTGCCAGCAGAAAACCGGGACAGGGTCCACAGCCCCAGCATTTT.

The chain carries TRBV5-1 and TRBJ2-7, with TRBD2 matching 13 bases. V was pared by 0 bases and J by 3 bases, with 3 bases of the junction left unmatched. Germline lookup yields CDR1 SGHRS and CDR2 YFSETQ. There are 16 residues in the CDR3. Here the CDR3 DNA reads TGCGCCAGCAGCTTGGGGACTAGCGGGAGTTACTACGAGCAGTACTTC. This encodes CASSLGTSGSYYEQYF.

The chain couples TRBV6-1 to TRBJ1-3, with unresolved D. The ends were cut back, 5 bases at V and 3 bases at J, with 8 bases in the middle. CDR1 and CDR2 (germline): MNHNS, SASEGT. The CDR3 contains 13 residues. The CDR3 DNA sequence: TGTGCCAGCAGTTTTATGTTTGGAAACACCATATATTTT. It translates to CASSFMFGNTIYF.

This clone is a singleton in its sample. The sample holds other DNA sequences that translate to the same CDR3. V gene TRBV19 combines with J gene TRBJ1-5; D is unresolved. Germline-derived CDR1 and CDR2 are LNHDA and SQIVND (reference sequence). V was trimmed by 2 bases and J by 2 bases, leaving 7 bases between them. CDR3 size: 14 residues. The CDR3 region is CASSIRRGNQPQHF. CDR3 coding DNA: TGTGCCAGTAGTATAAGGAGGGGCAATCAGCCCCAGCATTTT.

The chain recombines TRBV11-1 with TRBJ1-1, with D hard to call. The germline V gene encodes CDR1 SGHAT and CDR2 FQDESV (reference sequence). The V end was cut by 5 bases, the J end by 6 bases, with 7 bases between. The CDR3 contains 11 residues. This CDR3 is CASSRGSEAFF. The CDR3 DNA sequence: TGTGCCAGCAGCCGGGGTTCTGAAGCTTTCTTT.

The chain joins TRBV7-9 to TRBJ1-4; 11 bases align to TRBD1. The CDR3 has 18 residues. V lost 5 bases and J lost 0; bases outside the gene matches: 8. Germline CDR1 SEHNR, CDR2 FQNEAQ (reference sequence). CDR3 nucleotides: TGTGCCAGCAGCCATACTCCGGGACAGGGGGCAACTAATGAAAAACTGTTTTTT. It is translated as CASSHTPGQGATNEKLFF.

CDR3 region: CASSSPLTSGIGSTDTQYF. The CDR3 DNA sequence: TGTGCCAGCAGCTCGCCACTGACTAGCGGGATTGGTAGCACAGATACGCAGTATTTT. V usage is TRBV7-9 and J usage is TRBJ2-3, with 11 bases fitting TRBD2. Germline V gene sequence: CDR1 SEHNR, CDR2 FQNEAQ (reference sequence). Germline trimming cut 4 bases from V and 0 bases from J; bases unmatched to any gene: 12. The CDR3 totals 19 residues.

The CDR3 loop is CASRGGGTYEQYF. The DNA of the CDR3 is TGTGCCAGCAGGGGGGGAGGGACCTACGAGCAGTACTTC. V usage is TRBV28 and J usage is TRBJ2-7, with 7 bases fitting TRBD2. V was clipped by 6 bases and J by 2 bases; unmatched bases: 4. The CDR3 extends over 13 amino acids. From germline, CDR1 is MDHEN and CDR2 SYDVKM.

This chain links TRBV28 with TRBJ2-2, with 7 bases lining up with TRBD1. CDR1 and CDR2 from the germline V gene are MDHEN and SYDVKM. The CDR3 contains 14 residues. V lost 7 bases and J lost 6; bases outside the gene matches: 8. The CDR3 loop is CASTEITGAGELFF. DNA for the CDR3: TGTGCCAGCACTGAAATAACAGGGGCCGGGGAGCTGTTTTTT.